The T cell receptor beta chain described here comes from a study of yellow fever vaccine responses in identical twins. MiXCR, applied by TCRdb to the RT-PCR reads, yields one record per CDR3 protein. This repertoire shows 5,500 to 8,000 distinct CDR3 sequences, around 84% found once; its top ten account for 1.2%. This clonotype appeared a single time. The antigen is not known. General study findings and limits: After vaccination, twins' T cell response reportedly seemed partly convergent, partly personalized.

Germline V gene lookup returns CDR1 KGHSH and CDR2 LQKENI. The CDR3 runs 16 residues. Trimming cost V 2 bases and J 2 bases, with 16 bases left between them. The source material was T cells from blood (PBMCs), unsorted or a sorted subset (not recorded which), sampled before or after yellow fever vaccination (not recorded which). The receptor comes from a woman aged 18-35 years who received the yellow fever vaccine. This chain connects TRBV18 to TRBJ2-7; unclear D gene. The CDR3 here is CASSPISGETPYEQYF. In DNA form, the CDR3 reads TGTGCCAGCTCACCAATCTCTGGAGAGACCCCCTACGAGCAGTACTTC.